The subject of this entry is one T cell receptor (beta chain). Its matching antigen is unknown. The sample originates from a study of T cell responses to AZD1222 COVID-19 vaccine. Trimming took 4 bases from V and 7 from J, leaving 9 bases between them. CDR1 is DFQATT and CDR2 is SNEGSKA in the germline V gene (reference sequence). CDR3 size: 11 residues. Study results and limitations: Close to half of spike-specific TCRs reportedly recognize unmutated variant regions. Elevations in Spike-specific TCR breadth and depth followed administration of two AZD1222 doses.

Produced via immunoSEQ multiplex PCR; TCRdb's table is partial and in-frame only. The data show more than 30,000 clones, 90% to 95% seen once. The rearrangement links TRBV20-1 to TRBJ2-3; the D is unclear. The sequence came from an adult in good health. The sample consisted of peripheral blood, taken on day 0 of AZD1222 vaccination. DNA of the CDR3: TGCAGTGCTACCACAAGCAATACGCAGTATTTT. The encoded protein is CSATTSNTQYF.